These T cell receptor beta chains were read from a single sample in a study of shared clonotypes between healthy human individuals. Sequenced by immunoSEQ multiplex PCR; TCRdb stores in-frame clones only, minus some. This sample yields roughly 700,000 clones, of which around 74% are seen a single time; approximately 1.7% belongs to the top ten. The sample comprised memory CD4+ T cells sorted from blood. These receptors were taken from a woman aged 30 to 39 in good health. The CDR3 runs from the conserved cysteine through the conserved F or W. The D gene is left open where the match is weak. Not every row has a clone size; where given, it reads once, few, many or a size class.

j_call,d_call,v_call,clone_size,cdr3_aa,cdr3_nt
TRBJ2-7,TRBD1,TRBV6-1,-,CASNRGQGAAYEQYF,TGTGCCAGCAACCGGGGGCAGGGGGCCGCCTACGAGCAGTACTTC
TRBJ2-7,TRBD1,TRBV10-1,-,CASSTGQGYEQYF,TGCGCCAGCAGTACGGGACAGGGCTACGAGCAGTACTTC
TRBJ1-1,-,TRBV29-1,-,CSVEWRAAGAEAFF,TGCAGCGTTGAATGGCGGGCGGCGGGTGCTGAAGCTTTCTTT
TRBJ2-2,-,TRBV18,-,CASSPRGVRGELFF,TGTGCCAGCTCACCGCGAGGGGTTCGGGGGGAGCTGTTTTTT
TRBJ2-3,TRBD2,TRBV19,-,CASSMSSSGGLDTQYF,TGTGCCAGTAGTATGTCTTCTAGCGGAGGTTTAGATACGCAGTATTTT
TRBJ1-2,-,TRBV19,-,CASTSWGGRNYGYTF,TGTGCCAGTACCTCATGGGGGGGGCGAAACTATGGCTACACCTTC
TRBJ2-1,-,TRBV7-2,-,CASSPYLNNEQFF,TGTGCCAGCAGCCCCTACCTGAACAATGAGCAGTTCTTC
TRBJ1-1,TRBD1,TRBV5-1,-,CASSLGGTGMNTEAFF,TGCGCCAGCAGCTTGGGGGGGACAGGTATGAACACTGAAGCTTTCTTT
TRBJ1-5,-,TRBV5-5,-,CASSLGGLNQPQHF,TGTGCCAGCAGTCTAGGGGGGCTAAATCAGCCCCAGCATTTT
TRBJ1-1,-,TRBV18,-,CASSPGRGIGNTEAFF,TGTGCCAGCTCACCAGGAAGAGGTATTGGGAACACTGAAGCTTTCTTT
TRBJ2-7,-,TRBV6-4,few,CASSSQKGGEQYF,TGTGCCAGCAGCTCACAAAAGGGGGGTGAGCAGTACTTC
TRBJ2-3,TRBD2,TRBV11-2,-,CASSSQLAGGTDTQYF,TGTGCCAGCAGCTCCCAACTAGCGGGGGGCACAGATACGCAGTATTTT
TRBJ2-7,TRBD2,TRBV29-1,-,CSVGKAGGVYEQYF,TGCAGCGTTGGGAAGGCGGGAGGGGTCTACGAGCAGTACTTC
TRBJ2-5,-,TRBV7-3,-,CASSLAGGQQETQYF,TGTGCCAGCAGCTTAGCCGGGGGACAGCAAGAGACCCAGTACTTC
TRBJ1-3,-,TRBV18,-,CASSPPVGSGNTIYF,TGTGCCAGCTCACCACCCGTAGGCTCTGGAAACACCATATATTTT
TRBJ2-3,TRBD1,TRBV11-2,-,CASSSGTGADTQYF,TGTGCCAGCAGCTCCGGGACAGGGGCAGATACGCAGTATTTT
TRBJ1-3,TRBD1,TRBV25-1,few,CASSKGQGPLFGNTIYF,TGTGCCAGCAGTAAGGGACAGGGACCTCTCTTTGGAAACACCATATATTTT
TRBJ2-7,-,TRBV19,-,CASRVKGSYEQYF,TGTGCCAGTAGGGTGAAGGGATCCTACGAGCAGTACTTC
TRBJ2-7,-,TRBV7-2,-,CASSLVLGPGTEQYF,TGTGCCAGCAGCTTAGTTCTCGGACCTGGGACCGAGCAGTACTTC
TRBJ2-2,-,TRBV7-3,many,CASSPQARAGELFF,TGTGCCAGCAGCCCTCAGGCTAGGGCCGGGGAGCTGTTTTTT
TRBJ2-7,TRBD1,TRBV27,-,CASSLTGQGGYEQYF,TGTGCCAGCAGTTTAACGGGACAGGGTGGATACGAGCAGTACTTC
TRBJ2-1,TRBD2,TRBV19,-,CASSIEGGSGNNEQFF,TGTGCCAGTAGTATAGAGGGGGGTAGCGGGAACAATGAGCAGTTCTTC
TRBJ2-1,-,TRBV25-1,few,CASGANNEQFF,TGTGCCAGCGGGGCTAACAATGAGCAGTTCTTC
TRBJ2-7,-,TRBV5-5,-,CASSLEWGTSYEQYF,TGTGCCAGCAGCTTGGAATGGGGTACATCCTACGAGCAGTACTTC
TRBJ2-1,TRBD2,TRBV4-2,many,CASSQGLAGDEQFF,TGTGCCAGCAGCCAAGGACTAGCGGGAGATGAGCAGTTCTTC
TRBJ1-1,-,TRBV7-6,once,CASSLTDRALNTEAFF,TGTGCCAGCAGCTTAACGGACAGAGCCTTGAACACTGAAGCTTTCTTT
TRBJ1-1,-,TRBV5-1,-,CASSLEWAVTEAFF,TGCGCCAGCAGCTTGGAGTGGGCGGTCACTGAAGCTTTCTTT
TRBJ1-2,-,TRBV4-1,-,CASSQETGGRGYGYTF,TGCGCCAGCAGCCAAGAAACGGGTGGCAGGGGCTATGGCTACACCTTC
TRBJ1-5,TRBD1,TRBV6-6,-,CASSYLTGNDQPQHF,TGTGCCAGCAGTTACCTGACAGGGAACGATCAGCCCCAGCATTTT
TRBJ2-7,-,TRBV5-4,-,CASSPQGRTSYEQYF,TGTGCCAGCAGCCCCCAGGGGAGAACATCCTACGAGCAGTACTTC
TRBJ2-7,TRBD2,TRBV6-1,-,CASSMASGGTYEQYF,TGTGCCAGCAGTATGGCTAGCGGGGGAACCTACGAGCAGTACTTC
TRBJ2-1,-,TRBV7-9,-,CASSLGRTGRGSGNEQFF,TGTGCCAGCAGCTTGGGGAGGACAGGGAGGGGTTCTGGGAATGAGCAGTTCTTC
TRBJ1-2,TRBD1,TRBV6-5,many,CASSGTAPNYGYTF,TGTGCCAGCAGTGGGACAGCGCCTAACTATGGCTACACCTTC
TRBJ2-7,-,TRBV28,-,CASRGVQGREQYF,TGTGCCAGCAGGGGGGTGCAGGGTCGCGAGCAGTACTTC
TRBJ2-5,-,TRBV11-2,-,CASSFGYQETQYF,TGTGCCAGCAGCTTTGGCTACCAGGAGACCCAGTACTTC
TRBJ2-5,TRBD1,TRBV15,-,CATSRVRTGGETQYF,TGTGCCACCAGCAGAGTGCGGACAGGGGGAGAGACCCAGTACTTC
TRBJ1-2,TRBD1,TRBV6-5,-,CASSSGQGLGYTF,TGTGCCAGCAGTTCCGGACAGGGGCTTGGCTACACCTTC
TRBJ2-3,-,TRBV7-6,-,CASSLDIQPDTQYF,TGTGCCAGCAGCTTAGACATACAACCAGATACGCAGTATTTT
TRBJ2-5,TRBD1,TRBV7-9,-,CASSPRGTGVSETQYF,TGTGCCAGCAGCCCTAGAGGGACAGGGGTATCAGAGACCCAGTACTTC
TRBJ2-1,-,TRBV11-3,few,CASSLESYNEQFF,TGTGCCAGCAGCTTAGAATCCTACAATGAGCAGTTCTTC
TRBJ1-1,-,TRBV11-1,few,CASSLGLENTEAFF,TGTGCCAGCAGCTTAGGTTTGGAAAACACTGAAGCTTTCTTT
TRBJ2-7,TRBD1,TRBV25-1,few,CASSEGRDRAPYEQYF,TGTGCCAGCAGTGAGGGCCGGGACAGGGCTCCCTACGAGCAGTACTTC
TRBJ1-2,-,TRBV6-5,many,CASSYGGVSYGYTF,TGTGCCAGCAGTTACGGGGGAGTCAGCTATGGCTACACCTTC
TRBJ1-1,-,TRBV2,-,CASSDRSRASEAFF,TGTGCCAGCAGTGATCGGAGCAGGGCATCTGAAGCTTTCTTT